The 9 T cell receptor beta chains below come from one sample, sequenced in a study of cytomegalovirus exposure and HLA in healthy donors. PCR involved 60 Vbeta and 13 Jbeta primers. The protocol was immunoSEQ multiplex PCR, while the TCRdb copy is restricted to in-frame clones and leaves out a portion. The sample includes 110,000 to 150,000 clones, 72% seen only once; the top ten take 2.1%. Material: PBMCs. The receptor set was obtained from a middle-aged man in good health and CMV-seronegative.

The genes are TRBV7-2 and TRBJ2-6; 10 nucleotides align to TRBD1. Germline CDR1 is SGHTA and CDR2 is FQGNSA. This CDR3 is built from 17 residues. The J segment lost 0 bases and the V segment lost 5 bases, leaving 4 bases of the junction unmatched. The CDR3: CASSARTGGSGANVLTF. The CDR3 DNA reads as TGTGCCAGCAGCGCAAGGACAGGGGGCTCTGGGGCCAACGTCCTGACTTTC. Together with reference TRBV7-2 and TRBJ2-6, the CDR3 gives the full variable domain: GAGVSQSPSNKVTEKGKDVELRCDPISGHTALYWYRQSLGQGLEFLIYFQGNSAPDKSGLPSDRFSAERTGGSVSTLTIQRTQQEDSAVYLCASSARTGGSGANVLTFGAGSRLTVL.

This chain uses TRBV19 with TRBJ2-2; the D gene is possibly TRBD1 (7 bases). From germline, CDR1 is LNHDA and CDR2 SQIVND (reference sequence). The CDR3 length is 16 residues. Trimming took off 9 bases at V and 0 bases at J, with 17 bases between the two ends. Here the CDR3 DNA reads TGTGCCAGCCGGCGGGACAGCTCATCGAACACCGGGGAGCTGTTTTTT. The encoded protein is CASRRDSSSNTGELFF.

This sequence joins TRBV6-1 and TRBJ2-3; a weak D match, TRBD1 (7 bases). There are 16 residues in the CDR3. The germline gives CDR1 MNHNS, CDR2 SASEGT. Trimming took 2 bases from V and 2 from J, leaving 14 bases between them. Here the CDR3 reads CASSELGGGVTDTQYF. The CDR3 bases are TGTGCCAGCAGTGAATTAGGAGGGGGCGTCACAGATACGCAGTATTTT.

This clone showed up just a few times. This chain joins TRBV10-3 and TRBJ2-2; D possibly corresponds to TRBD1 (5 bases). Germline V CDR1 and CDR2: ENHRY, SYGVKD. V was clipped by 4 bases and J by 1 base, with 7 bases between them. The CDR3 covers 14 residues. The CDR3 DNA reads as TGTGCCATCAGTGGCGACAGGAACACCGGGGAGCTGTTTTTT. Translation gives CAISGDRNTGELFF.

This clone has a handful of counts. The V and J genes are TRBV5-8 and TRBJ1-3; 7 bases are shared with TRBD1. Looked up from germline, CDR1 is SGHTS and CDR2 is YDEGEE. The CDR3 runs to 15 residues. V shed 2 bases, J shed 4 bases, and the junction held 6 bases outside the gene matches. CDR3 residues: CASSFRQGTGNTIYF. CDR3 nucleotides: TGTGCCAGCAGCTTTCGACAGGGAACGGGAAACACCATATATTTT.

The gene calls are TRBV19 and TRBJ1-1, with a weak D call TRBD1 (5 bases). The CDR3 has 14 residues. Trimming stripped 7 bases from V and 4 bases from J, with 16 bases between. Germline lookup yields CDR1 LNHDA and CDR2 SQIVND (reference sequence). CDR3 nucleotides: TGTGCCAGTACCCCGAGAGGGAGGGGCACTGAAGCTTTCTTT. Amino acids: CASTPRGRGTEAFF. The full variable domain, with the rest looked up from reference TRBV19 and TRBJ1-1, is DGGITQSPKYLFRKEGQNVTLSCEQNLNHDAMYWYRQDPGQGLRLIYYSQIVNDFQKGDIAEGYSVSREKKESFPLTVTSAQKNPTAFYLCASTPRGRGTEAFFGQGTRLTVV.

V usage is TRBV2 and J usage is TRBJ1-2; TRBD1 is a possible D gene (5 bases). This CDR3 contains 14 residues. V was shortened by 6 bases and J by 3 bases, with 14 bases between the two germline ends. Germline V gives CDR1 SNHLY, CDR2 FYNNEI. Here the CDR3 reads CASSLIGADYGYTF. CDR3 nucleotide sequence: TGTGCCAGCAGCCTGATAGGGGCAGACTATGGCTACACCTTC.

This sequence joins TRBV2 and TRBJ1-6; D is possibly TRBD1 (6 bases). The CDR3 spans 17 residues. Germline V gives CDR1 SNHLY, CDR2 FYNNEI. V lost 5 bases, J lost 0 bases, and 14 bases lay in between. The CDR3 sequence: CASSPFDRPSYNSPLHF. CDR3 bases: TGTGCCAGCAGTCCTTTCGACAGGCCCTCCTATAATTCACCCCTCCACTTT.

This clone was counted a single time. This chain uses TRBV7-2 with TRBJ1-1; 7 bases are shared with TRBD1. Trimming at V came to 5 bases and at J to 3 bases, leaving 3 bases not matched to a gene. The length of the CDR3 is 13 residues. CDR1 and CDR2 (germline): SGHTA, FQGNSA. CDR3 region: CASSLTGDTEAFF. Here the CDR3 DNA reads TGTGCCAGCAGCCTAACAGGGGACACTGAAGCTTTCTTT.